This T cell receptor (beta chain) emerged from a study of blood T cell repertoires in COVID-19. The method was immunoSEQ multiplex PCR; TCRdb's version includes in-frame clones alone and lacks a portion of them. The table has approximately 44,000 clones, around three quarters seen once. In its sample, this clone was seen a few times. Per germline, CDR1 MNHEY and CDR2 SMNVEV (reference sequence). This CDR3 contains 16 residues. Trimming cost V 8 bases and J 0 bases, with 17 bases left between them. The TCR was taken from an elderly woman with acute or convalescent COVID-19. The genes are TRBV27 and TRBJ1-5; possibly TRBD1 for D (5 bases). The specimen was peripheral blood. As DNA, the CDR3 is TGTGCCAGCCGGGACTTAGGCCCTTATAGCAATCAGCCCCAGCATTTT. Residues: CASRDLGPYSNQPQHF.